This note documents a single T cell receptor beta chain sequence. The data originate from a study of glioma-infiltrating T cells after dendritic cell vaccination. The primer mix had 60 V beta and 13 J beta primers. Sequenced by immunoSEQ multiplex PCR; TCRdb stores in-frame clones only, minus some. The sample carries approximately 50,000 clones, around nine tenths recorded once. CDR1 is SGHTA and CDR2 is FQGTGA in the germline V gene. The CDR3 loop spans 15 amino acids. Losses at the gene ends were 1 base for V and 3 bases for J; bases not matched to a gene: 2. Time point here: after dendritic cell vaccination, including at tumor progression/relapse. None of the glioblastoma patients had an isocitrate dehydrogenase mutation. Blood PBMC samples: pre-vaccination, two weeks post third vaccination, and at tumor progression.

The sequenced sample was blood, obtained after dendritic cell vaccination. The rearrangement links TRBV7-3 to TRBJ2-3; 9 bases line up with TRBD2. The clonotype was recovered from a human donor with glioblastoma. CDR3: CASSLNSGRTDTQYF. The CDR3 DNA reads TGTGCCAGCAGCTTAAATAGCGGGAGAACAGATACGCAGTATTTT.